Each of the 20 T cell receptor beta chains below was sequenced from the same sample in a study of somatic mutations in cytotoxic T cells in rheumatoid arthritis. Sequencing was performed with immunoSEQ multiplex PCR; in TCRdb, only in-frame clones are kept and a portion is missing. The profile shows about 10,000 clones, just under 85% of them singletons. Sequenced: CD8+ T cells sorted from blood. The receptors derive from an adult with rheumatoid arthritis.

The chain recombines TRBV6-6 with TRBJ2-1, with 8 bases identical to TRBD2. Germline V lookup: CDR1 MNHNY, CDR2 SVGAGI (reference sequence). The CDR3 is 15 residues long. The V and J ends lost 6 bases and 9 bases, in that order; junction bases with no gene match: 13. The CDR3 bases are TGTGCCAGCAGCAACGGGGTCGCGGGGGGTATTGAGCAGTTCTTC. Translating it yields CASSNGVAGGIEQFF.

The V call is TRBV7-3, the J call TRBJ2-5; 7 bases align to TRBD2. V shed 1 base and J 4 bases; nucleotides not matched to a gene: 9. Germline lookup yields CDR1 SGHTA and CDR2 FQGTGA. The CDR3 length is 16 residues. As DNA, the CDR3 is TGTGCCAGCAGCTTAATGCGGGAGAGGAGGCGAGAGACCCAGTACTTC. It is translated as CASSLMRERRRETQYF.

V is TRBV11-2 and J is TRBJ1-4; 7 bases match TRBD1. The CDR3 runs 16 residues. The germline V gene has CDR1 SGHAT and CDR2 FQNNGV. V dropped 4 bases and J dropped 8; count of bases not matched to a gene: 13. The CDR3 loop is CASSSQGVALDEKLFF. CDR3 in DNA: TGTGCCAGCAGCTCCCAGGGGGTAGCTTTAGACGAAAAACTGTTTTTT.

V usage is TRBV11-3 and J usage is TRBJ2-1, with 9 bases aligning to TRBD2. Looked up from germline, CDR1 is SGHNT and CDR2 is YENEEA. The CDR3 loop spans 16 amino acids. Trimming removed 2 bases from V and 9 bases from J; junction bases left unmatched: 11. The CDR3 region is CASSLMPSGTVAEQFF. CDR3 DNA sequence: TGTGCCAGCAGCTTAATGCCTAGCGGGACGGTAGCTGAGCAGTTCTTC.

The V gene is TRBV7-3, the J gene TRBJ1-2; maybe TRBD1 (5 bases). CDR1 is SGHTA, CDR2 FQGTGA, per germline. The ends were cut back, 1 base at V and 7 bases at J, with 10 bases in the middle. CDR3 length equals 13 residues. The CDR3 region has the DNA TGTGCCAGCAGCTTAATGGAGGGGTCTGGCTACACCTTC. Translated: CASSLMEGSGYTF.

The chain uses TRBV15 and TRBJ1-1; weak D call: TRBD1 (6 bases). V was cut by 1 base and J by 0 bases, with 9 bases left in between. This CDR3 comprises 15 residues. Germline CDR1 LNHNV, CDR2 YYDKDF (reference sequence). The CDR3 DNA reads TGTGCCACCAGCAGAGGGACAGCATTGAACACTGAAGCTTTCTTT. It translates to CATSRGTALNTEAFF.

This chain links TRBV12-5 with TRBJ1-5; 7 nucleotides line up with TRBD1. The CDR3 contains 16 residues. From germline, CDR1 is LGHNT and CDR2 FRNRAP. The junction had 4 bases not matched to a gene; V was cut back by 1 base and J by 1 base. The CDR3: CASGLAGTASNQPQHF. The DNA for the CDR3 is TGTGCTAGTGGTTTGGCCGGGACAGCCAGCAATCAGCCCCAGCATTTT.

This chain links TRBV2 with TRBJ2-7, with 8 positions matching TRBD1. Trimming cost V 5 bases and J 6 bases; bases outside gene matches: 12. This CDR3 contains 15 residues. Looked up from germline, CDR1 is SNHLY and CDR2 is FYNNEI. The CDR3 loop is CASSPPRDTGGEQYF. CDR3 nucleotide sequence: TGTGCCAGCAGTCCTCCAAGGGATACAGGGGGCGAGCAGTACTTC.

The chain joins TRBV9 to TRBJ1-1, with a weak D call TRBD1 (6 bases). This CDR3 is 12 amino acids long. The germline V gene has CDR1 SGDLS and CDR2 YYNGEE. V was pared by 3 bases and J by 3 bases, with 6 bases between. In nucleotides, the CDR3 is TGTGCCAGCAGCGACAGGGACACTGAAGCTTTCTTT. It specifies CASSDRDTEAFF.

CDR3 in amino acids: CASSVSGIEAFF. CDR3 DNA: TGTGCCAGCAGTGTCTCCGGGATTGAAGCTTTCTTT. The chain recombines TRBV27 with TRBJ1-1, with D unclear. Between the trimmed V and J ends, which lost 5 bases and 7 bases, there was a span of 11 bases. The germline gives CDR1 MNHEY, CDR2 SMNVEV (reference sequence). This CDR3 has 12 residues.

V usage is TRBV5-5 and J usage is TRBJ1-2; 9 bases match TRBD1. This CDR3 has 17 residues. The trim removed 2 bases at V and 6 bases at J, leaving 14 bases unmatched. Germline V CDR1 and CDR2: SGHKS, YYEKEE (reference sequence). The CDR3 loop is CASSLEYLGQGSNGYTF. The CDR3 DNA follows: TGTGCCAGCAGCTTAGAATACCTTGGACAGGGGAGTAATGGCTACACCTTC.

The chain joins TRBV27 to TRBJ2-1; 7 nucleotides match TRBD2. Trimming removed 2 bases from V and 6 bases from J; junction bases left unmatched: 1. CDR3 length: 13 residues. Looked up from germline, CDR1 is MNHEY and CDR2 is SMNVEV (reference sequence). The CDR3 loop reads CASSLAGVNEQFF. The CDR3 DNA reads TGTGCCAGCAGTTTAGCGGGGGTCAATGAGCAGTTCTTC.

CDR3 in amino acids: CACKGVATEAFF. CDR3 nucleotides: TGTGCGTGTAAGGGGGTTGCCACTGAAGCTTTCTTT. This chain uses TRBV10-3 with TRBJ1-1, with D possibly being TRBD1 (6 bases). Germline lookup yields CDR1 ENHRY and CDR2 SYGVKD. This CDR3 is 12 amino acids long.

The chain combines TRBV6-5 with TRBJ1-1; D gene ambiguous. The CDR3 is 14 amino acids. Trimming left V 1 base short and J 5 bases short, with 11 bases between. Germline assignment: CDR1 MNHEY and CDR2 SVGAGI. CDR3 amino acids: CASSYWRGSTEAFF. The CDR3 bases are TGTGCCAGCAGTTACTGGCGGGGTAGTACTGAAGCTTTCTTT.

V is TRBV7-2 and J is TRBJ2-2, with TRBD1 as a possible D gene (5 bases). Looked up from germline, CDR1 is SGHTA and CDR2 is FQGNSA. The germline V and J ends were trimmed by 4 bases and 2 bases, with 11 bases remaining between them. The CDR3 has 15 residues. The CDR3: CASSSRQINTGELFF. DNA for the CDR3: TGTGCCAGCAGCTCCCGACAGATTAACACCGGGGAGCTGTTTTTT.

This chain joins TRBV5-1 and TRBJ1-1; no firm D call. Germline loops: CDR1 SGHRS, CDR2 YFSETQ. The CDR3 covers 12 residues. The V end was cut by 5 bases, the J end by 2 bases, with 7 bases between. The CDR3 loop is CASSVPNTEAFF. CDR3 bases: TGCGCCAGCAGTGTCCCCAACACTGAAGCTTTCTTT.

This clone came up a few times. V usage is TRBV27 and J usage is TRBJ1-2; 7 bases match TRBD1. Looked up from germline, CDR1 is MNHEY and CDR2 is SMNVEV (reference sequence). CDR3 length: 14 residues. V trimming: 5 bases; J trimming: 2 bases; junction bases outside the gene matches: 5. The CDR3, as DNA: TGTGCCAGCAGTACACGGACAGGCAACTATGGCTACACCTTC. Its translation: CASSTRTGNYGYTF.

V is TRBV4-1 and J is TRBJ2-5; 7 bases align to TRBD2. Germline V gene sequence: CDR1 MGHRA, CDR2 YSYEKL. V lost 3 bases to trimming and J lost 2 bases; unmatched junction nucleotides: 9. The CDR3 extends over 16 amino acids. The CDR3 protein is CASSHRTAGVQETQYF. The CDR3 DNA reads TGCGCCAGCAGCCACCGAACGGCGGGAGTTCAAGAGACCCAGTACTTC.

J is TRBJ2-7 and V is TRBV30; D possibly uses TRBD1 or TRBD2 (5 bases each). Per the germline V gene, CDR1 is GTSNPN and CDR2 is SVGIG (reference sequence). The CDR3 totals 15 residues. With 0 bases removed from V and 0 bases from J, the gap between germline ends came to 12 bases. In nucleotides, the CDR3 is TGTGCCTGGAGTGTAGGGACGGTGAGCTCCTACGAGCAGTACTTC. It yields the protein CAWSVGTVSSYEQYF.

This chain links TRBV27 with TRBJ2-7, with D perhaps assigned TRBD1 or TRBD2 (5 bases each). In germline, CDR1 is MNHEY, CDR2 SMNVEV (reference sequence). With 5 bases removed from V and 3 bases from J, the gap between germline ends came to 14 bases. CDR3 length equals 14 residues. CDR3 amino acids: CASSPSGTFYEQYF. CDR3 nucleotide sequence: TGTGCCAGCAGTCCGTCAGGGACGTTCTACGAGCAGTACTTC.